What follows are 20 T cell receptor beta chains derived from one specimen sequenced in a study of post-analysis software for immune sequencing data. Findings and caveats of the study: Roughly 5 TRBV segments (TRBV5-6, TRBV5-1 and TRBV20-1 among them) occurred more frequently in patients than in controls.

Every TCR beta cDNA library bore unique molecular identifiers. TCRdb analysed the PCR reads with MiXCR anew, one entry per CDR3 protein. The table records 350,000 to 500,000 distinct CDR3 sequences, approximately 38% of them present only once. For these TCRs, the target antigens are not known. The sample consisted of blood. All receptors come from a girl aged 2 to 10 with multiple sclerosis.

The chain is built from TRBV9 and TRBJ2-3; D may correspond to TRBD1 or TRBD2 (5 bases each). Looked up from germline, CDR1 is SGDLS and CDR2 is YYNGEE. CDR3 length: 14 amino acids. Trimming left V 3 bases short and J 1 base short, with 9 bases between. CDR3 loop: CASSGGWGTDTQYF. In nucleotides, the CDR3 is TGTGCCAGCAGCGGGGGGTGGGGCACAGATACGCAGTATTTT.

The chain couples TRBV7-9 to TRBJ1-5; D perhaps matches TRBD1 (6 bases). Germline V gene sequence: CDR1 SEHNR, CDR2 FQNEAQ (reference sequence). V was shortened by 8 bases and J by 5 bases, with 10 bases between the two germline ends. The CDR3 length is 12 residues. Written as DNA, the CDR3 is TGTGCCAGCCTAACAGGGTATCAGCCCCAGCATTTT. Translated, it gives CASLTGYQPQHF.

This clonotype was detected a few times. The chain carries TRBV20-1 and TRBJ2-5; D might be TRBD1 or TRBD2, each matching 5 bases. The CDR3 extends over 15 amino acids. V gave up 0 bases and J gave up 5 bases, with 16 bases separating them. From germline, CDR1 is DFQATT and CDR2 SNEGSKA (reference sequence). The CDR3 spells CSARDLGTVGETQYF. The CDR3 DNA is TGCAGTGCTAGAGATCTTGGGACCGTCGGGGAGACCCAGTACTTC.

The chain employs TRBV20-1 and TRBJ1-2; tentative D call: TRBD1 (5 bases). The ends were cut back, 5 bases at V and 1 base at J, with 14 bases in the middle. Looked up from germline, CDR1 is DFQATT and CDR2 is SNEGSKA (reference sequence). This CDR3 is built from 14 residues. The CDR3 loop is CSAVRVEGNYGYTF. DNA of the CDR3: TGCAGTGCTGTCAGGGTTGAGGGTAACTATGGCTACACCTTC.

The gene calls are TRBV28 and TRBJ2-3; possibly TRBD2 for D (6 bases). The CDR3 runs to 14 residues. CDR1 is MDHEN and CDR2 is SYDVKM in the germline V gene. V was trimmed by 7 bases and J by 6 bases, leaving 17 bases between them. CDR3 amino acids: CASKGPSVGDTQYF. The CDR3 DNA follows: TGTGCCAGCAAGGGGCCTAGCGTTGGGGATACGCAGTATTTT.

This clonotype appeared a few times. The chain links TRBV9 to TRBJ2-1, with 7 bases aligning to TRBD2. Trimming cost V 0 bases and J 9 bases; bases outside gene matches: 9. The CDR3 extends over 15 amino acids. The germline gives CDR1 SGDLS, CDR2 YYNGEE. The DNA for the CDR3 is TGTGCCAGCAGCGTAGATCTGCGGGAGTATGGTGAGCAGTTCTTC. As protein: CASSVDLREYGEQFF.

The chain carries TRBV24-1 and TRBJ2-1; TRBD1 agrees at 8 bases. The trim removed 1 base at V and 5 bases at J, leaving 6 bases unmatched. The CDR3 is 16 amino acids. CDR1 is KGHDR, CDR2 SFDVKD, per germline. The CDR3 DNA reads as TGTGCCACCAGTGATTTAACCGGGACAGGCAACAATGAGCAGTTCTTC. Translating gives CATSDLTGTGNNEQFF.

In its sample, this clonotype was seen a few times. V is TRBV27 and J is TRBJ2-1; D is possibly TRBD1 (6 bases). V lost 2 bases to trimming and J lost 8 bases, with 13 bases between them. This CDR3 has 14 amino acids. Germline V gene lookup returns CDR1 MNHEY and CDR2 SMNVEV (reference sequence). The CDR3 DNA sequence: TGTGCCAGCAGTTTACTACAGGGTGGGGATGAGCAGTTCTTC. It translates to CASSLLQGGDEQFF.

The chain recombines TRBV12-3 or TRBV12-4 with TRBJ2-1; either TRBD1 or TRBD2 may supply D (5 bases each). Trimming cost V 0 bases and J 6 bases, with 12 bases left between them. CDR3 length: 15 amino acids. Here the CDR3 reads CASSLARGQSNEQFF. In nucleotides, the CDR3 is TGTGCCAGCAGTTTAGCGAGGGGCCAAAGCAATGAGCAGTTCTTC.

The chain uses TRBV29-1 and TRBJ2-2; no definite D call. The germline V gene encodes CDR1 SQVTM and CDR2 ANQGSEA. This CDR3 region has 14 residues. The V and J ends lost 6 bases and 1 base respectively, with 12 bases between them. CDR3 nucleotide sequence: TGCAGCGTGCGCCAGTCTTTGAACACCGGGGAGCTGTTTTTT. Protein product: CSVRQSLNTGELFF.

This chain links TRBV5-1 with TRBJ1-2; 9 bases are a match to TRBD1. There are 14 residues in the CDR3. The trim removed 0 bases at V and 5 bases at J, leaving 2 bases unmatched. In germline, CDR1 is SGHRS, CDR2 YFSETQ. The DNA for the CDR3 is TGCGCCAGCAGCTTGGAGGGACAGGGTTATGGCTACACCTTC. Its translation: CASSLEGQGYGYTF.

As to this clonotype: Mismatch with germline at one junction end may stem from a read error. J is TRBJ2-1 and V is TRBV10-3; D is perhaps TRBD2 (5 bases). Germline CDR1 ENHRY, CDR2 SYGVKD. This CDR3 contains 16 residues. The CDR3 DNA is TGTGCCATCAGTGAGGAATTGGTTCCCGGTAGGAATGAGCGGTACTTC. Translating it yields CAISEELVPGRNERYF.

V usage is TRBV7-3 and J usage is TRBJ2-3; D remains ambiguous. V lost 6 bases, J lost 0 bases, and 7 bases lay in between. Germline CDR1 and CDR2: SGHTA and FQGTGA. CDR3 length: 13 residues. CDR3: CASRLTSTDTQYF. As DNA, the CDR3 is TGTGCCAGCAGACTTACTAGCACAGATACGCAGTATTTT.

The table lists this clonotype with a few counts. This chain uses TRBV20-1 with TRBJ1-1; 12 bases are shared with TRBD1. Trimming at V came to 3 bases and at J to 4 bases, leaving 12 bases not matched to a gene. The CDR3 is made up of 17 amino acids. The germline gives CDR1 DFQATT, CDR2 SNEGSKA (reference sequence). Written as DNA, the CDR3 is TGCAGTGCTAGCCGACGGGACAGGGGGCCGGAGGGCACTGAAGCTTTCTTT. This translates into CSASRRDRGPEGTEAFF.

The chain has TRBV5-1 and TRBJ2-2; 10 nucleotides align to TRBD1. The length of the CDR3 is 16 residues. V was clipped by 0 bases and J by 2 bases; unmatched bases: 1. Germline CDR1 and CDR2: SGHRS and YFSETQ. The CDR3 here is CASSLVTGGNTGELFF. The CDR3 DNA sequence: TGCGCCAGCAGCTTGGTGACAGGGGGCAACACCGGGGAGCTGTTTTTT.

The chain recombines TRBV7-2 with TRBJ2-5; D might be TRBD1 (6 bases). The CDR3 length is 15 residues. V dropped 3 bases and J dropped 2 bases, with 13 bases sitting between them. Germline V gene sequence: CDR1 SGHTA, CDR2 FQGNSA. CDR3 sequence reads: CASSFPPDRQETQYF. DNA for the CDR3: TGTGCCAGCAGCTTCCCTCCGGACAGACAAGAGACCCAGTACTTC.

This clonotype was seen repeatedly, ten times or more. V and J are TRBV7-9 and TRBJ1-2, with 12 bases identical to TRBD1. The germline V gene has CDR1 SEHNR and CDR2 FQNEAQ (reference sequence). Trimming at V came to 7 bases and at J to 6 bases, leaving 9 bases not matched to a gene. This CDR3 has 15 residues. CDR3 protein: CASNEPGQGANGYTF. In DNA, the CDR3 is TGTGCCAGCAACGAGCCGGGACAGGGGGCGAATGGCTACACCTTC. Full variable domain (missing parts from reference TRBV7-9 and TRBJ1-2): DTGVSQNPRHKITKRGQNVTFRCDPISEHNRLYWYRQTLGQGPEFLTYFQNEAQLEKSRLLSDRFSAERPKGSFSTLEIQRTEQGDSAMYLCASNEPGQGANGYTFGSGTRLTVV.

This clonotype was seen only once. The chain couples TRBV4-3 to TRBJ2-7; the match to TRBD1 covers 7 bases. Germline V gene sequence: CDR1 LGHNA, CDR2 YSLEER. J lost 6 bases, V lost 1 base, and 9 bases had no gene match. The CDR3 extends over 15 amino acids. Written as DNA, the CDR3 is TGCGCCAGCAGCCAAGGACCCACGGGGACAGCCGAGCAGTACTTC. Its translation: CASSQGPTGTAEQYF.

This chain connects TRBV6-5 to TRBJ1-6, with TRBD1 as a possible D gene (6 bases). Germline-derived CDR1 and CDR2 are MNHEY and SVGAGI. This CDR3 has 15 amino acids. V was pared by 2 bases and J by 6 bases, with 11 bases between. The chain's CDR3 is CASSYQQGSNSPLHF. In DNA form, the CDR3 reads TGTGCCAGCAGTTACCAACAGGGTAGTAATTCACCCCTCCACTTT.

This clonotype has more than one count but fewer than ten. V is TRBV29-1 and J is TRBJ2-3, with D unclear. This CDR3 contains 11 residues. Trimming removed 5 bases at V and 4 bases at J, with 7 bases between. Germline-derived CDR1 and CDR2 are SQVTM and ANQGSEA. As DNA, the CDR3 is TGCAGCGTTAGGTCATCAGATACGCAGTATTTT. Its translation is CSVRSSDTQYF.